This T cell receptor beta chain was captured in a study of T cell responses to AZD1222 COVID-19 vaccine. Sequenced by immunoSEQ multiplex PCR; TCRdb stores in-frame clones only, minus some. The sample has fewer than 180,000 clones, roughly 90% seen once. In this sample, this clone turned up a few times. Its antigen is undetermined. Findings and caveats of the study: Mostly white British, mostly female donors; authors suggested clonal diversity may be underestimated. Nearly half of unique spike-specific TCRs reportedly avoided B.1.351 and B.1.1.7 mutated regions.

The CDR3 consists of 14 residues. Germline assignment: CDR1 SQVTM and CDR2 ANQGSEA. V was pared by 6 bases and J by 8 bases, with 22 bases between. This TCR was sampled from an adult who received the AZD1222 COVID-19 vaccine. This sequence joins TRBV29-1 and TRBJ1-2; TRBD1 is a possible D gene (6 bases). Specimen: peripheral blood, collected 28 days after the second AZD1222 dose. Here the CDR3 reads CSVVPSQGFGGYTF. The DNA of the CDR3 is TGCAGCGTCGTGCCGAGTCAGGGGTTCGGAGGCTACACCTTC.